One and the same sample provided the 27 T cell receptor beta chains below, sequenced in a study of cytomegalovirus exposure and HLA in healthy donors. The PCR contained 60 Vbeta and 13 Jbeta primers. Assay used: immunoSEQ multiplex PCR; TCRdb lists only in-frame clones, some missing. The table has about 170,000 clones, 65% to 75% seen once. The sequenced sample was PBMCs. These receptors all stem from a girl aged 5-17 years in good health and CMV-seronegative.

The V and J genes are TRBV7-9 and TRBJ1-2; perhaps TRBD1 as D (6 bases). This CDR3 has 15 amino acids. Germline V lookup: CDR1 SEHNR, CDR2 FQNEAQ (reference sequence). V was clipped by 0 bases and J by 3 bases, with 11 bases between them. CDR3 sequence reads: CASSLARGRYYGYTF. CDR3 nucleotides: TGTGCCAGCAGCTTAGCCAGGGGACGATACTATGGCTACACCTTC.

The chain joins TRBV27 to TRBJ1-5; tentative D call: TRBD1 (6 bases). The V and J ends lost 5 bases and 7 bases respectively, with 15 bases between them. The CDR3 has 14 residues. In germline, CDR1 is MNHEY, CDR2 SMNVEV (reference sequence). CDR3 loop: CASSTTGWGQPQHF. CDR3 coding DNA: TGTGCCAGCAGTACCACAGGGTGGGGACAGCCCCAGCATTTT.

V is TRBV19 and J is TRBJ1-1; D uncertain. The germline gives CDR1 LNHDA, CDR2 SQIVND (reference sequence). There are 13 residues in the CDR3. The ends were cut back, 5 bases at V and 8 bases at J, with 15 bases in the middle. CDR3 in amino acids: CASSLRPGSEAFF. The DNA for the CDR3 is TGTGCCAGTAGTCTCCGACCGGGGTCGGAAGCTTTCTTT.

This clone came up once. The rearrangement links TRBV5-6 to TRBJ1-2; 9 nucleotides align to TRBD1. The CDR3 has 17 amino acids. Trimming removed 4 bases from V and 3 bases from J; junction bases left unmatched: 13. Germline-derived CDR1 and CDR2 are SGHDT and YYEEEE. CDR3 loop: CASSPGQGSIGHYGYTF. For the CDR3, the DNA is TGTGCCAGCAGCCCCGGACAGGGGAGTATAGGGCACTATGGCTACACCTTC.

The chain is built from TRBV6-1 and TRBJ1-4, with D unresolved. Trimming left V 0 bases short and J 8 bases short, with 13 bases between. Germline CDR1 reads MNHNS; CDR2 reads SASEGT. The CDR3 has 15 residues. The CDR3 spells CASSEAIAGREKLFF. Written as DNA, the CDR3 is TGTGCCAGCAGTGAAGCGATTGCGGGGAGAGAAAAACTGTTTTTT.

The chain employs TRBV5-1 and TRBJ2-3; 8 nucleotides agree with TRBD2. The ends lost 2 bases at V and 6 bases at J; junction bases unmatched: 2. This CDR3 spans 13 amino acids. CDR1 SGHRS and CDR2 YFSETQ come from the germline V gene. CDR3 sequence (DNA): TGCGCCAGCAGCTTTAGCGGGGAGGATACGCAGTATTTT. Translated, it gives CASSFSGEDTQYF. Full variable domain (remainder filled in from reference TRBV5-1 and TRBJ2-3): KAGVTQTPRYLIKTRGQQVTLSCSPISGHRSVSWYQQTPGQGLQFLFEYFSETQRNKGNFPGRFSGRQFSNSRSEMNVSTLELGDSALYLCASSFSGEDTQYFGPGTRLTVL.

This clone was seen a handful of times. The rearrangement joins TRBV12-5 to TRBJ1-5, with no clear D. The CDR3 is 14 amino acids. V was shortened by 1 base and J by 5 bases, with 9 bases between the two germline ends. Germline V CDR1 and CDR2: LGHNT, FRNRAP. Written as DNA, the CDR3 is TGTGCTAGTGGTTTGGGACGACTTGATCAGCCCCAGCATTTT. This codes for CASGLGRLDQPQHF.

The chain combines TRBV6-4 with TRBJ2-2, with D perhaps TRBD2 (5 bases). CDR3 size: 13 residues. Deletions cut 6 bases from V and 7 bases from J, with 12 bases between. CDR1 MRHNA and CDR2 SNTAGT come from the germline V gene. The CDR3 is CASRAVLGGELFF. The CDR3 nucleotides read TGTGCCAGCAGAGCCGTACTAGGCGGGGAGCTGTTTTTT.

This rearrangement joins TRBV5-1 to TRBJ2-3, with TRBD2 matching 9 bases. Germline V gives CDR1 SGHRS, CDR2 YFSETQ. V trimming: 4 bases; J trimming: 3 bases; junction bases outside the gene matches: 6. The CDR3 spans 15 residues. The chain's CDR3 is CASSTAGGGTDTQYF. CDR3 in DNA: TGCGCCAGCAGCACAGCGGGGGGAGGGACAGATACGCAGTATTTT. The variable domain in full, completed from reference TRBV5-1 and TRBJ2-3, reads KAGVTQTPRYLIKTRGQQVTLSCSPISGHRSVSWYQQTPGQGLQFLFEYFSETQRNKGNFPGRFSGRQFSNSRSEMNVSTLELGDSALYLCASSTAGGGTDTQYFGPGTRLTVL.

The gene calls are TRBV7-8 and TRBJ2-7, with 7 bases matching TRBD2. In germline, CDR1 is SGHVS, CDR2 FQNEAQ. With 6 bases clipped from V and 3 bases from J, the junction kept 8 bases outside the gene matches. The CDR3 sequence is 14 residues long. CDR3 sequence reads: CASRRGGAVYEQYF. In DNA, the CDR3 is TGTGCCAGCAGGCGGGGAGGGGCAGTCTACGAGCAGTACTTC.

There are a few counts of this clone. This chain joins TRBV19 and TRBJ2-5; 8 positions match TRBD1. The germline gives CDR1 LNHDA, CDR2 SQIVND (reference sequence). With V trimmed by 5 bases and J by 3 bases, 2 bases remained unmatched. The CDR3 is made up of 13 amino acids. The CDR3 is CASSGQGEETQYF. CDR3 DNA: TGTGCCAGTAGTGGACAGGGCGAAGAGACCCAGTACTTC.

This clone has more than one count but fewer than ten. The V call is TRBV6-1, the J call TRBJ1-2; TRBD1 might be the D (6 bases). The V gene lost 5 bases and the J gene lost 7 bases, with 11 bases spanning the gap. The CDR3 has 12 amino acids. In germline, CDR1 is MNHNS, CDR2 SASEGT. DNA for the CDR3: TGTGCCAGCAGTACAGGGTTATTTGGCTACACCTTC. Residues: CASSTGLFGYTF.

The rearrangement uses TRBV6-5 and TRBJ1-1, with D possibly TRBD1 on 5 matching bases. Germline lookup yields CDR1 MNHEY and CDR2 SVGAGI. The CDR3 runs to 16 residues. The V end was cut by 0 bases, the J end by 1 base, with 12 bases between. CDR3 loop: CASSYSSGSGNTEAFF. DNA for the CDR3: TGTGCCAGCAGTTACTCGTCAGGGTCCGGGAACACTGAAGCTTTCTTT.

The chain recombines TRBV30 with TRBJ2-5; the D gene is possibly TRBD1 (6 bases). Germline CDR1 is GTSNPN and CDR2 is SVGIG (reference sequence). This CDR3 has 13 residues. Deletions cut 2 bases from V and 4 bases from J, with 11 bases between. The CDR3 coding sequence is TGTGCCTGGAGTCATAAAGGGGGAGAGACCCAGTACTTC. It specifies CAWSHKGGETQYF.

The rearrangement uses TRBV5-1 and TRBJ1-4; 9 bases align to TRBD1. Unmatched junction bases numbered 4, after V lost 2 bases and J lost 5 bases. The length of the CDR3 is 15 residues. CDR1 is SGHRS, CDR2 YFSETQ, per germline. DNA for the CDR3: TGCGCCAGCAGCTTTACGACAGGGGGGAATGAAAAACTGTTTTTT. It translates to CASSFTTGGNEKLFF.

The J gene is TRBJ1-5, the V gene TRBV5-6; 7 bases align to TRBD1. Germline V lookup: CDR1 SGHDT, CDR2 YYEEEE. V dropped 1 base and J dropped 4; count of bases not matched to a gene: 11. The CDR3 has 17 residues. CDR3 DNA sequence: TGTGCCAGCAGCTTGAAAGGCCAACAGGGGTATAATCAGCCCCAGCATTTT. Encoded protein: CASSLKGQQGYNQPQHF.

The gene calls are TRBV25-1 and TRBJ2-2; 7 bases match TRBD1. Germline lookup yields CDR1 MGHDK and CDR2 SYGVNS. Trimming removed 8 bases from V and 0 bases from J; junction bases left unmatched: 6. The CDR3 totals 15 residues. CDR3 protein: CASSYRGPNTGELFF. The DNA of the CDR3 is TGTGCCAGCTCTTACAGGGGCCCGAACACCGGGGAGCTGTTTTTT.

The chain employs TRBV7-3 and TRBJ1-6; 10 bases align to TRBD1. The ends lost 5 bases at V and 10 bases at J; junction bases unmatched: 11. The CDR3 sequence is 16 residues long. Germline loops: CDR1 SGHTA, CDR2 FQGTGA. The CDR3 protein is CASSLSRGQGSSPLHF. The CDR3 DNA is TGTGCCAGCAGCCTAAGCCGGGGACAGGGGAGCTCACCCCTCCACTTT. The whole variable domain, filled in from reference TRBV7-3 and TRBJ1-6, reads GAGVSQTPSNKVTEKGKYVELRCDPISGHTALYWYRQSLGQGPEFLIYFQGTGAADDSGLPNDRFFAVRPEGSVSTLKIQRTERGDSAVYLCASSLSRGQGSSPLHFGNGTRLTVT.

The chain joins TRBV28 to TRBJ2-7; maybe TRBD1 (6 bases). CDR3 length: 13 amino acids. CDR1 and CDR2 from the germline V gene are MDHEN and SYDVKM. V was pared by 4 bases and J by 4 bases, with 11 bases between. CDR3 sequence (DNA): TGTGCCAGCAGTTCACAGGGTGTGTACGAGCAGTACTTC. Its translation: CASSSQGVYEQYF.

The genes are TRBV11-2 and TRBJ2-7, with unresolved D. The germline V gene encodes CDR1 SGHAT and CDR2 FQNNGV. V lost 0 bases, J lost 1 base, and 10 bases lay in between. CDR3 length: 15 amino acids. Here the CDR3 reads CASSLEALGSYEQYF. The CDR3 coding sequence is TGTGCCAGCAGCTTAGAGGCTCTCGGGTCCTACGAGCAGTACTTC.

The rearrangement uses TRBV7-8 and TRBJ1-6, with D possibly TRBD1 on 5 matching bases. The CDR3 sequence is 17 residues long. V was trimmed by 4 bases and J by 5 bases, leaving 18 bases between them. Germline V gene data show CDR1 as SGHVS and CDR2 as FQNEAQ. CDR3 sequence: CASSSIRQGPNNSPLHF. Written as DNA, the CDR3 is TGTGCCAGCAGCTCAATACGCCAGGGTCCCAATAATTCACCCCTCCACTTT.

This clone has only a few counts. The gene calls are TRBV5-3 and TRBJ1-1; D remains ambiguous. TRBV5-3 is recorded as an ORF, its role being uncertain. This CDR3 comprises 12 residues. Trimming left V 4 bases short and J 4 bases short, with 8 bases between. CDR3 in amino acids: CARSAVGTEAFF. The DNA of the CDR3 is TGTGCCAGAAGCGCGGTGGGCACTGAAGCTTTCTTT.

The chain has TRBV5-4 and TRBJ1-3; maybe TRBD1 (5 bases). Germline values: CDR1 SGHNT, CDR2 YYREEE (reference sequence). The V end was cut by 2 bases, the J end by 3 bases, with 12 bases between. The CDR3 runs to 15 residues. CDR3 nucleotides: TGTGCCAGCAGCTTTGGGGGGAATAGTGGAAACACCATATATTTT. As protein: CASSFGGNSGNTIYF. Looking up the rest from reference TRBV5-4 and TRBJ1-3 gives the full variable domain: ETGVTQSPTHLIKTRGQQVTLRCSSQSGHNTVSWYQQALGQGPQFIFQYYREEENGRGNFPPRFSGLQFPNYSSELNVNALELDDSALYLCASSFGGNSGNTIYFGEGSWLTVV.

The chain couples TRBV5-1 to TRBJ1-1; D gene unclear. Trimming removed 4 bases from V and 1 base from J, with 8 bases in between. Germline assignment: CDR1 SGHRS and CDR2 YFSETQ. This CDR3 comprises 13 residues. The CDR3 bases are TGCGCCAGCAGCCCCCCAGGGAACACTGAAGCTTTCTTT. Its translation: CASSPPGNTEAFF.

The rearrangement links TRBV6-5 to TRBJ2-3, with D possibly being TRBD2 (6 bases). The CDR3 runs to 15 residues. V was cut by 6 bases and J by 2 bases, with 15 bases left in between. Germline CDR1 is MNHEY and CDR2 is SVGAGI. Written as DNA, the CDR3 is TGTGCCAGCAGCCAAGTCGGGGGTCCCACAGATACGCAGTATTTT. Its protein product is CASSQVGGPTDTQYF.

This chain connects TRBV9 to TRBJ2-7, with TRBD1 identical over 8 bases. V lost 4 bases to trimming and J lost 0 bases; unmatched junction nucleotides: 3. Germline CDR1 is SGDLS and CDR2 is YYNGEE. The CDR3 is made up of 14 amino acids. In nucleotides, the CDR3 is TGTGCCAGCAGCACGACAGGGGCCTCCTACGAGCAGTACTTC. The encoded protein is CASSTTGASYEQYF. Full variable domain (outside the CDR3, taken from reference TRBV9 and TRBJ2-7): DSGVTQTPKHLITATGQRVTLRCSPRSGDLSVYWYQQSLDQGLQFLIQYYNGEERAKGNILERFSAQQFPDLHSELNLSSLELGDSALYFCASSTTGASYEQYFGPGTRLTVT.

The V call is TRBV6-1, the J call TRBJ2-1; 7 nucleotides agree with TRBD2. Germline CDR1 MNHNS, CDR2 SASEGT. Unmatched junction bases numbered 7, after V lost 6 bases and J lost 5 bases. This CDR3 is built from 14 residues. CDR3 sequence reads: CASRLGLPHNEQFF. The CDR3 nucleotides are TGTGCCAGCAGACTGGGACTACCGCACAATGAGCAGTTCTTC.